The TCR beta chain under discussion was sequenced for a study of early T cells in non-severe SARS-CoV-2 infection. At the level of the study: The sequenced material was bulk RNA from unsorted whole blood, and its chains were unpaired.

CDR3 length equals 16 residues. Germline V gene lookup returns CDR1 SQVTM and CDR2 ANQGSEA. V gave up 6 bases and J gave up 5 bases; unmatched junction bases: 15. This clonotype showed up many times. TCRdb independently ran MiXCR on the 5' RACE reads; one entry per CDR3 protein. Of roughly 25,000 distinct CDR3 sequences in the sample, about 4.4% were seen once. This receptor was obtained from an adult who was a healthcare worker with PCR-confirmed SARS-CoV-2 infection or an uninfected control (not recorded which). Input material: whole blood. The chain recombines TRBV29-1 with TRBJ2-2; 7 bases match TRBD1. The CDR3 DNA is TGCAGCGTGCGACCCGGGACAGCCATTGGAACCGGGGAGCTGTTTTTT. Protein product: CSVRPGTAIGTGELFF.